A single sample gave rise to the 10 T cell receptor beta chains below, sequenced in a study of CD8 T cells in ankylosing spondylitis. Study-wide points: About 8 highly homologous variants made up a TCR beta motif, and this motif appeared characteristic of ankylosing spondylitis blood.

In TCRdb, the 5' RACE reads were re-called with MiXCR into one record per CDR3 protein. This sample carries over 200,000 distinct CDR3 sequences, around 16% of them seen once, and the ten largest clones take under 45%. No antigen is known for these receptors. Sequencing used blood, either unsorted or a sorted T cell fraction (not recorded which). These receptors all stem from a male donor with ankylosing spondylitis.

This clonotype has more than one count but fewer than ten. The V call is TRBV7-8, the J call TRBJ2-3, with unresolved D. The V gene's germline CDR1 is SGHVS and CDR2 FQNEAQ. Trimming removed 1 base from V and 4 bases from J, with 9 bases in between. This CDR3 has 14 residues. The CDR3 sequence: CASSLVANADTQYF. CDR3 DNA: TGTGCCAGCAGCTTAGTGGCGAACGCAGATACGCAGTATTTT.

The chain is built from TRBV19 and TRBJ1-5; D remains ambiguous. Germline CDR1 and CDR2: LNHDA and SQIVND (reference sequence). V lost 3 bases and J 0 bases, leaving 9 bases between the germline ends. The CDR3 has 15 amino acids. The DNA for the CDR3 is TGTGCCAGTAGTATTAGCGGGAATAGCAATCAGCCCCAGCATTTT. Its protein product is CASSISGNSNQPQHF.

This clonotype has a handful of counts. J is TRBJ2-7 and V is TRBV20-1; D perhaps matches TRBD1 (6 bases). Trimming shortened V by 6 bases and J by 2 bases, and 14 bases separated the two germline ends. The CDR3 has 13 residues. Germline CDR1 reads DFQATT; CDR2 reads SNEGSKA (reference sequence). CDR3 in amino acids: CSAFTTGPYEQYF. The CDR3 bases are TGCAGTGCCTTCACGACAGGTCCCTACGAGCAGTACTTC.

This clonotype was counted ten times or more. The chain has TRBV29-1 and TRBJ2-7; D is ambiguous. The length of the CDR3 is 11 residues. CDR1 SQVTM and CDR2 ANQGSEA come from the germline V gene. The V gene lost 6 bases and the J gene lost 4 bases, with 10 bases spanning the gap. CDR3: CSVADQYEQYF. CDR3 DNA: TGCAGCGTCGCCGATCAATACGAGCAGTACTTC.

The chain uses TRBV4-3 and TRBJ2-1, with unresolved D. CDR1 and CDR2 from the germline V gene are LGHNA and YSLEER. The CDR3 is 17 amino acids. Trimming shortened V by 1 base and J by 1 base, and 14 bases separated the two germline ends. The CDR3 sequence is CASSQVYVGKSYNEQFF. The CDR3 DNA reads TGCGCCAGCAGCCAAGTGTACGTGGGAAAATCCTACAATGAGCAGTTCTTC.

There are a few counts of this clonotype. The chain employs TRBV6-2 or TRBV6-3 and TRBJ2-7; D remains unclear. V was shortened by 2 bases and J by 0 bases, with 11 bases between the two germline ends. This CDR3 contains 15 residues. Germline CDR1 and CDR2: MNHEY and SVGEGT. The CDR3 DNA reads TGTGCCAGCAGTTACGACCCCGCGAGCTCCTACGAGCAGTACTTC. Protein sequence: CASSYDPASSYEQYF.

The chain has TRBV7-9 and TRBJ2-1, with 7 bases aligning to TRBD1. In germline, CDR1 is SEHNR, CDR2 FQNEAQ (reference sequence). The CDR3 contains 15 residues. The J segment lost 4 bases and the V segment lost 4 bases, leaving 7 bases of the junction unmatched. In DNA form, the CDR3 reads TGTGCCAGCAGCTCGAAACAGGGGATGTACAATGAGCAGTTCTTC. Protein: CASSSKQGMYNEQFF.

This clonotype was observed a handful of times. The chain is built from TRBV7-9 and TRBJ2-4; D is perhaps TRBD1 (5 bases). The CDR3 has 14 amino acids. The germline V gene has CDR1 SEHNR and CDR2 FQNEAQ (reference sequence). Between the trimmed V and J ends, which lost 1 base and 4 bases, there was a span of 8 bases. The CDR3 DNA sequence: TGTGCCAGCAGCTTAGGCCAGGGAAAAAACATTCAGTACTTC. Its protein product is CASSLGQGKNIQYF.

The V call is TRBV6-6, the J call TRBJ1-4; possibly TRBD1 for D (6 bases). V was shortened by 6 bases and J by 8 bases, with 13 bases between the two germline ends. Germline CDR1 reads MNHNY; CDR2 reads SVGAGI (reference sequence). This CDR3 spans 13 amino acids. The CDR3 DNA is TGTGCCAGCAGGAGCGGCAGGGGCGAAAAACTGTTTTTT. It codes for CASRSGRGEKLFF.

This clonotype was seen more than once but under ten times. This chain uses TRBV4-1 with TRBJ2-1; D unresolved. CDR3 length equals 13 residues. The germline gives CDR1 MGHRA, CDR2 YSYEKL. V dropped 1 base and J dropped 9 bases, with 10 bases sitting between them. This CDR3 is CASSQGYDGEQFF. CDR3 nucleotides: TGCGCCAGCAGCCAAGGCTATGACGGTGAGCAGTTCTTC.